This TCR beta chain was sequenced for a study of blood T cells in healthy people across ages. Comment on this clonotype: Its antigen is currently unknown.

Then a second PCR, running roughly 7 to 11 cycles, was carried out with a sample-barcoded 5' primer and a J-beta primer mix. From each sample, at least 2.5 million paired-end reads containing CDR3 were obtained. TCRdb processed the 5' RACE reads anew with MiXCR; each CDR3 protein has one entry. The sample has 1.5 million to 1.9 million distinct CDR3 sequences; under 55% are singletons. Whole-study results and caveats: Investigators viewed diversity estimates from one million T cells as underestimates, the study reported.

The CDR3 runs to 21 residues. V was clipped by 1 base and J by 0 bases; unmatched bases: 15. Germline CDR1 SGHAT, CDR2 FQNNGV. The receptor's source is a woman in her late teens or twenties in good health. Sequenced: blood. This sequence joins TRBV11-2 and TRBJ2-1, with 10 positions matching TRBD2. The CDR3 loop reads CASSLGGPISGRTASYNEQFF. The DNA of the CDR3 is TGTGCCAGCAGCTTAGGGGGTCCCATTAGCGGGAGGACCGCCTCCTACAATGAGCAGTTCTTC.